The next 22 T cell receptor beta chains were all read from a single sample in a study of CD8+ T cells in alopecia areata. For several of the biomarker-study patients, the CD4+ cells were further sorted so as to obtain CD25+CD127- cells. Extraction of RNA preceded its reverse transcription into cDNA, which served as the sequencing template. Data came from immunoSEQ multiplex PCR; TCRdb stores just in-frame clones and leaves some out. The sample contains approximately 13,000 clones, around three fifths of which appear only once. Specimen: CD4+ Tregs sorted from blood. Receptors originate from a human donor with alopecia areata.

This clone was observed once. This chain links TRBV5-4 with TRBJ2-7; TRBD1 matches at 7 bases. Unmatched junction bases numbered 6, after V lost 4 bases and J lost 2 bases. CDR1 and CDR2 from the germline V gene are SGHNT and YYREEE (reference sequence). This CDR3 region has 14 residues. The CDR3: CASSARDRAYEQYF. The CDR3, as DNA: TGTGCCAGCAGCGCCCGGGACAGAGCCTACGAGCAGTACTTC. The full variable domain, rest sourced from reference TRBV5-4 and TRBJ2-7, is ETGVTQSPTHLIKTRGQQVTLRCSSQSGHNTVSWYQQALGQGPQFIFQYYREEENGRGNFPPRFSGLQFPNYSSELNVNALELDDSALYLCASSARDRAYEQYFGPGTRLTVT.

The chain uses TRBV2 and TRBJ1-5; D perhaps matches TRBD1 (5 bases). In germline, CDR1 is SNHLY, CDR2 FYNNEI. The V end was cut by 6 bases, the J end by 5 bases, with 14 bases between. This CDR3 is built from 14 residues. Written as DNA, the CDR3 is TGTGCCAGCAGCGGGGGGACGGCCTATCAGCCCCAGCATTTT. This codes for CASSGGTAYQPQHF.

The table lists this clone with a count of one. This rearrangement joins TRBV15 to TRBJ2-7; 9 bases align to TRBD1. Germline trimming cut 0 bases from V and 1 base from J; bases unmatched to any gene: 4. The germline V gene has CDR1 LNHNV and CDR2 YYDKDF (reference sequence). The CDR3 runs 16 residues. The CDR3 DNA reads TGTGCCACCAGCAGAGATGGGGGACAGGGATCCTACGAGCAGTACTTC. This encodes CATSRDGGQGSYEQYF.

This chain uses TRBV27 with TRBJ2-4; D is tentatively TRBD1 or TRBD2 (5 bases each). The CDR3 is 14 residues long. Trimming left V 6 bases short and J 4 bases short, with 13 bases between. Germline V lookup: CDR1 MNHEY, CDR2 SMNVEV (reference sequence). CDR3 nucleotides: TGTGCCAGCAGCCCCGGGACCGGGAAAAACATTCAGTACTTC. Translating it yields CASSPGTGKNIQYF.

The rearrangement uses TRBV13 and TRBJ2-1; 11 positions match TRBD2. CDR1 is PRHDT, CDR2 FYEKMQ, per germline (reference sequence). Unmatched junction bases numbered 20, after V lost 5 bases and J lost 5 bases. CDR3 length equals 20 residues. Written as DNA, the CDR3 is TGTGCCAGCAGCCACGGGCCTCCGGGACTAGCGGCCGGGAGGGACAATGAGCAGTTCTTC. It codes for CASSHGPPGLAAGRDNEQFF. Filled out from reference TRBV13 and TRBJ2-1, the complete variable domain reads AAGVIQSPRHLIKEKRETATLKCYPIPRHDTVYWYQQGPGQDPQFLISFYEKMQSDKGSIPDRFSAQQFSDYHSELNMSSLELGDSALYFCASSHGPPGLAAGRDNEQFFGPGTRLTVL.

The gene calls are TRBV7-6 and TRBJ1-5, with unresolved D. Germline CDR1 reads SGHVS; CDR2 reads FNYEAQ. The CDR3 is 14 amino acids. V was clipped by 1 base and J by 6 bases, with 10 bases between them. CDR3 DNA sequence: TGTGCCAGCAGCTTAGAGCAGGCGGGTCAGCCCCAGCATTTT. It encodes CASSLEQAGQPQHF.

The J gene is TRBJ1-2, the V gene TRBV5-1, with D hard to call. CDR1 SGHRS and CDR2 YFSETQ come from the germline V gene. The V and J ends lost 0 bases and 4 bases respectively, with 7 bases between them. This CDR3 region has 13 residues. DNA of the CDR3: TGCGCCAGCAGCTTGGAGGCAAGCTATGGCTACACCTTC. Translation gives CASSLEASYGYTF.

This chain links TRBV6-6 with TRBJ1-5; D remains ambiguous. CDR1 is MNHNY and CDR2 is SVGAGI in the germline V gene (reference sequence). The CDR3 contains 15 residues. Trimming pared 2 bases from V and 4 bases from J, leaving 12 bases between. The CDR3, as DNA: TGTGCCAGCAGTTACCGCGGAGGGCGAAATCAGCCCCAGCATTTT. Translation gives CASSYRGGRNQPQHF.

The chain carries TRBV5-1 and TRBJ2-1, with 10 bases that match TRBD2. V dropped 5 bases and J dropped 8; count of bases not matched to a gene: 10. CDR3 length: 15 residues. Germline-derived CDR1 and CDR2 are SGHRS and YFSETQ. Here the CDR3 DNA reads TGCGCCAGCAGTTTACTAGCGGGGCTGGGCCATGAGCAGTTCTTC. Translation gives CASSLLAGLGHEQFF.

The DNA of the CDR3 is TGTGCCAGCAGCAGGGGGTTGTACGAGCAGTACTTC. The encoded protein is CASSRGLYEQYF. The gene calls are TRBV25-1 and TRBJ2-7; TRBD1 aligns across 7 bases. J lost 4 bases, V lost 6 bases, and 3 bases had no gene match. Germline V gives CDR1 MGHDK, CDR2 SYGVNS. The length of the CDR3 is 12 residues.

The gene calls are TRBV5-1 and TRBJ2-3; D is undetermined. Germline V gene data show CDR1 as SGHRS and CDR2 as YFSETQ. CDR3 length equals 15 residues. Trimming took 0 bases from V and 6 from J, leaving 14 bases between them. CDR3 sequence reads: CASSLAATGSDTQYF. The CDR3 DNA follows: TGCGCCAGCAGCTTGGCCGCTACCGGTTCGGATACGCAGTATTTT.

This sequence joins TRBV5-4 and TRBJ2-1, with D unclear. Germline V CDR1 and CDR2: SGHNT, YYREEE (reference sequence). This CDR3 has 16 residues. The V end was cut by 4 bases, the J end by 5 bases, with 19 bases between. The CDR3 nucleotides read TGTGCCAGCAGCCAAGTCCCGGGTGCGATAAACAATGAGCAGTTCTTC. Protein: CASSQVPGAINNEQFF.

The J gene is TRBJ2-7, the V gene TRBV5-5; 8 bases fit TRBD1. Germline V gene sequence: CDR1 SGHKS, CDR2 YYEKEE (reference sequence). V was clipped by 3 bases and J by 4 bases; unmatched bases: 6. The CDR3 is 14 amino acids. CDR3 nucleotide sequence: TGTGCCAGCAGCTCGCCGGGACAGGTTTACGAGCAGTACTTC. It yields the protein CASSSPGQVYEQYF.

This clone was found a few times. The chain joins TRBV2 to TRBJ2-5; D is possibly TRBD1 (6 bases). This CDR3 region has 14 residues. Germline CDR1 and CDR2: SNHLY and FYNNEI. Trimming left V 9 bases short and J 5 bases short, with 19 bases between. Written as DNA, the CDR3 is TGTGCCAGTAGTCCGGACACAGGGATGGAGACCCAGTACTTC. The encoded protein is CASSPDTGMETQYF.

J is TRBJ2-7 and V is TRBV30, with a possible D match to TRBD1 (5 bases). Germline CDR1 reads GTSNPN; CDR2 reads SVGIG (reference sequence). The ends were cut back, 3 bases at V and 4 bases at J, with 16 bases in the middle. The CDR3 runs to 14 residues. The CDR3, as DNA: TGTGCCTGGAGCGCCGGTTTTGGGGCGTACGAGCAGTACTTC. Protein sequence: CAWSAGFGAYEQYF.

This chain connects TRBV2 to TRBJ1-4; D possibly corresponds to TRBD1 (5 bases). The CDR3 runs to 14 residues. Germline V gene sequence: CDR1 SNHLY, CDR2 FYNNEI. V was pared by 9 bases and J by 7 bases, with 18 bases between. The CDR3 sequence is CASTRDLGFEKLFF. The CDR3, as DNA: TGTGCCAGTACCCGGGACCTAGGGTTTGAAAAACTGTTTTTT. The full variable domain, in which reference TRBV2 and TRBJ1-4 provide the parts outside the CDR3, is EPEVTQTPSHQVTQMGQEVILRCVPISNHLYFYWYRQILGQKVEFLVSFYNNEISEKSEIFDDQFSVERPDGSNFTLKIRSTKLEDSAMYFCASTRDLGFEKLFFGSGTQLSVL.

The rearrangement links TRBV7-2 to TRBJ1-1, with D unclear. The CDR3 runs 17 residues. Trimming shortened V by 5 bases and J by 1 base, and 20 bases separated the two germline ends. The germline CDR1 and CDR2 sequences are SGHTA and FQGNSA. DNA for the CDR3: TGTGCCAGCAGCCCCCTCCCTACGGAACAGACGAACACTGAAGCTTTCTTT. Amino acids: CASSPLPTEQTNTEAFF. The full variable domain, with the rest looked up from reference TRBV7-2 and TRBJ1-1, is GAGVSQSPSNKVTEKGKDVELRCDPISGHTALYWYRQSLGQGLEFLIYFQGNSAPDKSGLPSDRFSAERTGGSVSTLTIQRTQQEDSAVYLCASSPLPTEQTNTEAFFGQGTRLTVV.

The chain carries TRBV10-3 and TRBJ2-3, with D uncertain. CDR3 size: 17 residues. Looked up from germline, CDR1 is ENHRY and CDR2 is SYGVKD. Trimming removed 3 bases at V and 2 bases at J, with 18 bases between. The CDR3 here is CAISDVWQLKDTDTQYF. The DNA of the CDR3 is TGTGCCATCAGTGACGTATGGCAGCTTAAGGACACAGATACGCAGTATTTT.

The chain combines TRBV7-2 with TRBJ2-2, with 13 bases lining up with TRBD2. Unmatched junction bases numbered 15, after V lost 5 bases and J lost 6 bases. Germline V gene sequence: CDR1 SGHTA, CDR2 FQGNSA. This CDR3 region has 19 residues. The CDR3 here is CASSRLKPGLAGKAGELFF. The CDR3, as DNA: TGTGCCAGCAGCCGACTTAAACCGGGACTAGCGGGAAAGGCCGGGGAGCTGTTTTTT. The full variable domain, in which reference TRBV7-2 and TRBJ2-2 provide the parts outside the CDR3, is GAGVSQSPSNKVTEKGKDVELRCDPISGHTALYWYRQSLGQGLEFLIYFQGNSAPDKSGLPSDRFSAERTGGSVSTLTIQRTQQEDSAVYLCASSRLKPGLAGKAGELFFGEGSRLTVL.

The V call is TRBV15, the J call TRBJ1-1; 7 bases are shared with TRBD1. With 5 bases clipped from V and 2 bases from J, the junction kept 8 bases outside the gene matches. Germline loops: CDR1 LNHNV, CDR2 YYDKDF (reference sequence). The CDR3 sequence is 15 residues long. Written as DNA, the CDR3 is TGTGCCACCAGCTTACGGACAGGCCCTAACACTGAAGCTTTCTTT. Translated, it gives CATSLRTGPNTEAFF.

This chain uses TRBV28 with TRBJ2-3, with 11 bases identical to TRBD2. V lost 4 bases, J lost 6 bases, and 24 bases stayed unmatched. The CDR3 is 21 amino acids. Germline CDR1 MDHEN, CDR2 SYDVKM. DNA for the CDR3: TGTGCCAGCAGTTCCCACCATGGTGGTATTGGACTAGCGGGCCCGGGGGATACGCAGTATTTT. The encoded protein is CASSSHHGGIGLAGPGDTQYF.

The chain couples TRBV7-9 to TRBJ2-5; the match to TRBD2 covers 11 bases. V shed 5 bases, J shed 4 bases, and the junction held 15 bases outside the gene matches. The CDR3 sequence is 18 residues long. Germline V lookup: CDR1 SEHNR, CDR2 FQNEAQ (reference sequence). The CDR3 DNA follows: TGTGCCAGCAGCCTCAACCGACTAGCGGGGCCCCTCCGAGAGACCCAGTACTTC. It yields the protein CASSLNRLAGPLRETQYF.